The 7 T cell receptor beta chains below come from one sample, sequenced in a study of blood T cell repertoires in COVID-19. Sequencing was performed with immunoSEQ multiplex PCR; in TCRdb, only in-frame clones are kept and a portion is missing. The sample records about 190,000 clones, about 77% being singletons. Sequencing input: PBMCs or T cells enriched from blood (not recorded which). The receptors were gathered from a woman aged 45-65 years with acute COVID-19.

The chain couples TRBV7-3 to TRBJ1-2; D gene unclear. Between the trimmed V and J ends, which lost 5 bases and 6 bases, there was a span of 13 bases. Germline V lookup: CDR1 SGHTA, CDR2 FQGTGA. This CDR3 spans 13 amino acids. The chain's CDR3 is CASSDSGEDGYTF. For the CDR3, the DNA is TGTGCCAGCAGCGACTCCGGGGAGGATGGCTACACCTTC.

In this sample, this clone turned up a few times. Other DNA sequences from this sample encode an identical CDR3 as well. The chain combines TRBV7-2 with TRBJ1-1, with TRBD1 as a possible D gene (6 bases). The CDR3 has 15 amino acids. Germline lookup yields CDR1 SGHTA and CDR2 FQGNSA. The V end was cut by 1 base, the J end by 2 bases, with 11 bases between. CDR3 in amino acids: CASSLGGQKNTEAFF. CDR3 nucleotide sequence: TGTGCCAGCAGCTTAGGGGGGCAAAAAAACACTGAAGCTTTCTTT.

The chain links TRBV5-1 to TRBJ2-5; tentatively, D is TRBD2 (5 bases). Trimming removed 7 bases from V and 3 bases from J, with 10 bases in between. The germline CDR1 and CDR2 sequences are SGHRS and YFSETQ. This CDR3 comprises 12 residues. The CDR3 reads CASGRGEETQYF. CDR3 DNA: TGCGCCAGCGGACGGGGTGAAGAGACCCAGTACTTC.

The rearrangement joins TRBV29-1 to TRBJ2-3; no clear D. This CDR3 region has 12 residues. The V end was cut by 8 bases, the J end by 0 bases, with 9 bases between. CDR1 is SQVTM and CDR2 is ANQGSEA in the germline V gene. The chain's CDR3 is CSSWASTDTQYF. Written as DNA, the CDR3 is TGCAGCTCGTGGGCTAGCACAGATACGCAGTATTTT.

V gene TRBV2 combines with J gene TRBJ2-3, with unresolved D. Trimming shortened V by 2 bases and J by 3 bases, and 6 bases separated the two germline ends. Germline values: CDR1 SNHLY, CDR2 FYNNEI. The CDR3 sequence is 13 residues long. The CDR3 DNA follows: TGTGCCAGCAGTGAACCAGGTACAGATACGCAGTATTTT. Its translation is CASSEPGTDTQYF.

V and J are TRBV6-2 or TRBV6-3 and TRBJ1-1; 8 bases fit TRBD1. J was trimmed by 4 bases and V by 6 bases; bases with no gene match: 4. Germline-derived CDR1 and CDR2 are MNHEY and SVGEGT. This CDR3 region has 13 residues. The CDR3 here is CASSPTGATEAFF. In nucleotides, the CDR3 is TGTGCCAGCAGCCCGACAGGGGCCACTGAAGCTTTCTTT.

The rearrangement joins TRBV28 to TRBJ1-1; 10 nucleotides match TRBD1. The CDR3 sequence is 15 residues long. The J segment lost 5 bases and the V segment lost 5 bases, leaving 8 bases of the junction unmatched. The germline gives CDR1 MDHEN, CDR2 SYDVKM. CDR3 in DNA: TGTGCCAGCAGTGGATCCGGGACAGGGGAAACTGAAGCTTTCTTT. Translation gives CASSGSGTGETEAFF.